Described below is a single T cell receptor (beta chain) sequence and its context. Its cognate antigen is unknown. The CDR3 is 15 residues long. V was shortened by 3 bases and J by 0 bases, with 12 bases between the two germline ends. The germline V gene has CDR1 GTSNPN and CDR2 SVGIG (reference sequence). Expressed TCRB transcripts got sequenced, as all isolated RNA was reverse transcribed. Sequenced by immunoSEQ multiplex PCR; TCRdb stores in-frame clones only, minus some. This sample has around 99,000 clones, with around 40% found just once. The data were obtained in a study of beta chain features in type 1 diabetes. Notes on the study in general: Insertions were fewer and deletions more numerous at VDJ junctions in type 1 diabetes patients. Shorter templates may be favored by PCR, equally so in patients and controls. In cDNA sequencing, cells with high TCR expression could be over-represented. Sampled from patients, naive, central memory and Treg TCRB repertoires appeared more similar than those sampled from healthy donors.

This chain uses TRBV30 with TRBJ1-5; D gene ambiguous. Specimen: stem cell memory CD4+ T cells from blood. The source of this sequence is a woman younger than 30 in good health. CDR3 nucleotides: TGTGCCTGGAGCGGCAACAGCAATAGCAATCAGCCCCAGCATTTT. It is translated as CAWSGNSNSNQPQHF. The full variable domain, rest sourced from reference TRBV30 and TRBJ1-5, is SQTIHQWPATLVQPVGSPLSLECTVEGTSNPNLYWYRQAAGRGLQLLFYSVGIGQISSEVPQNLSASRPQDRQFILSSKKLLLSDSGFYLCAWSGNSNSNQPQHFGDGTRLSIL.